A single sample is the source of the 19 T cell receptor beta chains below, sequenced in a study of Graves' ophthalmopathy and Graves' hyperthyroidism. TCR beta CDR3 regions were amplified from RNA transcripts. HTBI-primed RT-PCR formed the first round, and a multiplex PCR formed the second. From the multiplex PCR reads, TCRdb called clonotypes with MiXCR, one entry per CDR3 protein. The sample consists of about 740,000 distinct CDR3 sequences, roughly two fifths of them appearing once. The source material was peripheral blood. These receptors were collected from an adult man with Graves' ophthalmopathy.

This clonotype has a count of ten or more. The chain combines TRBV7-2 with TRBJ2-7, with TRBD1 as a possible D gene (5 bases). The length of the CDR3 is 15 residues. The V gene lost 1 base and the J gene lost 5 bases, with 15 bases spanning the gap. Germline values: CDR1 SGHTA, CDR2 FQGNSA. CDR3 protein: CASSLGSQQGDEQYF. Here the CDR3 DNA reads TGTGCCAGCAGCTTAGGCTCCCAGCAGGGCGACGAGCAGTACTTC.

Many counts were recorded for this clonotype. The rearrangement uses TRBV7-2 and TRBJ2-2; D gene unclear. CDR3 length equals 14 residues. Looked up from germline, CDR1 is SGHTA and CDR2 is FQGNSA. V lost 1 base, J lost 7 bases, and 10 bases lay in between. In nucleotides, the CDR3 is TGTGCCAGCAGCTTAGATAGTTTCAGCGGGGAGCTGTTTTTT. Its protein is CASSLDSFSGELFF.

The chain combines TRBV10-3 with TRBJ2-7; 11 nucleotides agree with TRBD2. J was trimmed by 2 bases and V by 0 bases; bases with no gene match: 6. The CDR3 is 17 residues long. The germline V gene has CDR1 ENHRY and CDR2 SYGVKD. CDR3 sequence: CAISESTGTSGTYEQYF. The CDR3 DNA sequence: TGTGCCATCAGTGAGTCGACCGGGACTAGCGGCACCTACGAGCAGTACTTC.

This rearrangement joins TRBV25-1 to TRBJ2-2; possible D gene TRBD2, 7 bases. The CDR3 has 16 amino acids. The V gene lost 5 bases and the J gene lost 4 bases, with 17 bases spanning the gap. CDR1 and CDR2 (germline): MGHDK, SYGVNS. Here the CDR3 DNA reads TGTGCCAGCAGTTACGCGGGCGGGGGCCGCACCGGGGAGCTGTTTTTT. Residues: CASSYAGGGRTGELFF.

The chain uses TRBV20-1 and TRBJ1-2; TRBD1 matches 7 bases. With V trimmed by 6 bases and J by 7 bases, 11 bases remained unmatched. Germline V gene sequence: CDR1 DFQATT, CDR2 SNEGSKA (reference sequence). The CDR3 runs to 13 residues. CDR3 coding DNA: TGCAGTGCCGATCCTGGGACAGTGTTTGGCTACACCTTC. It specifies CSADPGTVFGYTF.

This clonotype was found a few times. The chain recombines TRBV9 with TRBJ2-2; 12 nucleotides match TRBD2. Germline V gene data show CDR1 as SGDLS and CDR2 as YYNGEE. CDR3 length: 16 residues. Unmatched junction bases numbered 4, after V lost 7 bases and J lost 0 bases. CDR3 in amino acids: CASSWTSGANTGELFF. The DNA of the CDR3 is TGTGCCAGCTCCTGGACTAGCGGGGCGAACACCGGGGAGCTGTTTTTT.

This clonotype came up a few times. The chain has TRBV5-4 and TRBJ1-2; D gene ambiguous. This CDR3 is built from 14 residues. CDR1 SGHNT and CDR2 YYREEE come from the germline V gene (reference sequence). V lost 4 bases and J 5 bases, leaving 15 bases between the germline ends. The CDR3 protein is CASSLIGTDYGYTF. In nucleotides, the CDR3 is TGTGCCAGCAGCCTAATCGGTACTGATTATGGCTACACCTTC.

The genes are TRBV10-3 and TRBJ2-5; 9 bases are shared with TRBD1. The germline V gene encodes CDR1 ENHRY and CDR2 SYGVKD. The CDR3 loop spans 11 amino acids. V lost 11 bases and J lost 14; bases outside the gene matches: 12. The CDR3 DNA follows: TGTGCCGACACGGGACAGGGTGCCCCATACTTC. Protein sequence: CADTGQGAPYF.

This sequence joins TRBV19 and TRBJ2-6, with D perhaps TRBD2 (5 bases). V lost 3 bases to trimming and J lost 3 bases, with 18 bases between them. The CDR3 contains 18 residues. Germline V lookup: CDR1 LNHDA, CDR2 SQIVND (reference sequence). The CDR3 protein is CASSMAVGGSSGANVLTF. As DNA, the CDR3 is TGTGCCAGTAGTATGGCTGTCGGAGGTTCGAGTGGGGCCAACGTCCTGACTTTC.

The chain recombines TRBV7-9 with TRBJ1-4, with 9 positions matching TRBD1. V lost 5 bases and J lost 11; bases outside the gene matches: 9. The germline V gene has CDR1 SEHNR and CDR2 FQNEAQ (reference sequence). The CDR3 loop spans 14 amino acids. The CDR3 spells CASSQEQGAIKLFF. CDR3 nucleotide sequence: TGTGCCAGCAGCCAAGAACAGGGGGCGATTAAACTGTTTTTT.

The rearrangement joins TRBV7-9 to TRBJ1-1; D possibly corresponds to TRBD1 (5 bases). The CDR3 is 15 amino acids. Trimming took 5 bases from V and 5 from J, leaving 18 bases between them. Per germline, CDR1 SEHNR and CDR2 FQNEAQ (reference sequence). CDR3 protein: CASSQGSGGRTEAFF. CDR3 in DNA: TGTGCCAGCAGCCAAGGGTCGGGGGGGAGAACTGAAGCTTTCTTT.

This chain links TRBV9 with TRBJ1-4, with D hard to call. The CDR3 runs 15 residues. The germline gives CDR1 SGDLS, CDR2 YYNGEE. V dropped 4 bases and J dropped 3 bases, with 13 bases sitting between them. The CDR3 protein is CASSQVGRANEKLFF. The CDR3 DNA reads as TGTGCCAGCAGCCAGGTCGGGAGGGCTAATGAAAAACTGTTTTTT.

Ten or more counts support this clonotype. The chain combines TRBV7-2 with TRBJ2-7, with unresolved D. CDR1 SGHTA and CDR2 FQGNSA come from the germline V gene. The CDR3 length is 13 residues. V lost 4 bases and J 4 bases, leaving 11 bases between the germline ends. This CDR3 reads CASSSHGTYEQYF. In DNA, the CDR3 is TGTGCCAGCAGCTCACACGGCACGTACGAGCAGTACTTC.

This clonotype was detected ten times or more. For the CDR3, the DNA is TGTGCCAGCGGGGAGGGAATAGGCGAGCAGTACTTC. This codes for CASGEGIGEQYF. The chain joins TRBV2 to TRBJ2-7; 7 bases are shared with TRBD2. CDR1 SNHLY and CDR2 FYNNEI come from the germline V gene. V shed 8 bases and J 6 bases; nucleotides not matched to a gene: 7. The CDR3 runs 12 residues.

The sample holds many counts of this clonotype. The chain has TRBV11-2 and TRBJ1-2; weak D call: TRBD1 (5 bases). Germline values: CDR1 SGHAT, CDR2 FQNNGV. V was pared by 1 base and J by 3 bases, with 12 bases between. The CDR3 runs 15 residues. The CDR3 here is CASSLGGSQHYGYTF. CDR3 nucleotide sequence: TGTGCCAGCAGCTTAGGGGGGAGTCAGCACTATGGCTACACCTTC.

There are many counts of this clonotype. V and J are TRBV29-1 and TRBJ2-5; D unclear. Germline CDR1 SQVTM, CDR2 ANQGSEA. The CDR3 covers 10 residues. Trimming cost V 5 bases and J 4 bases, with 5 bases left between them. CDR3 nucleotide sequence: TGCAGCGTTCGGCGAGAGACCCAGTACTTC. Residues: CSVRRETQYF.

Comment on this clonotype: A read error is likely, as this CDR3 ends without the conserved phenylalanine or tryptophan. The limits of the CDR3 on the DNA are not certain, so only TCRdb's listed CDR3 is given. The rearrangement joins TRBV15 to TRBJ2-3; no check of the table's D call, TRBD1, against the DNA was made. Counting both end residues, the CDR3 totals 14 amino acids. Germline CDR1 LNHNV, CDR2 YYDKDF (reference sequence). CDR3 sequence reads: CATSGTGTGYEQYV.

This clonotype has a count of ten or more. The chain combines TRBV7-9 with TRBJ1-4, with no clear D. CDR1 is SEHNR, CDR2 FQNEAQ, per germline (reference sequence). CDR3 size: 14 residues. Trimming removed 8 bases from V and 0 bases from J, with 10 bases in between. In DNA form, the CDR3 reads TGTGCCAGCTCCGAAGGTGCAACTAATGAAAAACTGTTTTTT. This codes for CASSEGATNEKLFF. Filled out from reference TRBV7-9 and TRBJ1-4, the complete variable domain reads DTGVSQNPRHKITKRGQNVTFRCDPISEHNRLYWYRQTLGQGPEFLTYFQNEAQLEKSRLLSDRFSAERPKGSFSTLEIQRTEQGDSAMYLCASSEGATNEKLFFGSGTQLSVL.

Note on this clonotype: This may stem from a read error, because a much larger clone lies one nucleotide away. This chain uses TRBV7-9 with TRBJ2-7; D ambiguous. Trimming took 7 bases from V and 0 from J, leaving 19 bases between them. Germline V gene sequence: CDR1 SEHNR, CDR2 FQNEAQ (reference sequence). This CDR3 region has 16 residues. CDR3 region: CASNSIRTPSSYEQYF. The CDR3 DNA reads TGTGCCAGCAACTCCATCCGGACGCCGAGCTCCTACGAGCAGTACTTC.